What follows are 18 T cell receptor beta chains derived from one specimen sequenced in a study of blood T cell repertoires in COVID-19. Profiled with immunoSEQ multiplex PCR; TCRdb holds only in-frame clones, not every one. The sample holds 150,000 to 180,000 clones, 83% seen once. Specimen: peripheral blood. The source of these receptors is a woman aged 60-70 years with COVID-19, enrolled during active disease.

V is TRBV9 and J is TRBJ2-7; D might be TRBD2 (5 bases). CDR3 length: 15 amino acids. Trimming cost V 2 bases and J 0 bases, with 12 bases left between them. Per the germline V gene, CDR1 is SGDLS and CDR2 is YYNGEE. The CDR3 DNA reads as TGTGCCAGCAGCGTGGGCAGCGGAAGCTCCTACGAGCAGTACTTC. Its translation is CASSVGSGSSYEQYF.

This chain uses TRBV6-6 with TRBJ1-6, with a possible D match to TRBD1 (5 bases). The V end was cut by 0 bases, the J end by 0 bases, with 6 bases between. This CDR3 has 16 residues. The germline gives CDR1 MNHNY, CDR2 SVGAGI (reference sequence). This chain's CDR3 is CASSYSGGSYNSPLHF. CDR3 in DNA: TGTGCCAGCAGTTACTCGGGGGGCTCCTATAATTCACCCCTCCACTTT.

The V call is TRBV3-1 (or the pseudogene TRBV3-2), the J call TRBJ2-3; 8 bases fit TRBD1. V shed 9 bases, J shed 4 bases, and the junction held 9 bases outside the gene matches. The CDR3 loop spans 14 amino acids. The germline V gene encodes CDR1 LGHDT and CDR2 YNNKEL (reference sequence). The CDR3 DNA reads as TGTGCCAGTGGTTTCCAGGGGGCCCCAGATACGCAGTATTTT. This codes for CASGFQGAPDTQYF.

This chain connects TRBV5-4 to TRBJ2-1; 8 positions match TRBD2. The germline V gene encodes CDR1 SGHNT and CDR2 YYREEE (reference sequence). The J segment lost 8 bases and the V segment lost 2 bases, leaving 6 bases of the junction unmatched. The CDR3 consists of 14 residues. The CDR3 DNA sequence: TGTGCCAGCAGCTTACGGGGGGGGGCCGATGAGCAGTTCTTC. It is translated as CASSLRGGADEQFF. The full variable domain, with the rest looked up from reference TRBV5-4 and TRBJ2-1, is ETGVTQSPTHLIKTRGQQVTLRCSSQSGHNTVSWYQQALGQGPQFIFQYYREEENGRGNFPPRFSGLQFPNYSSELNVNALELDDSALYLCASSLRGGADEQFFGPGTRLTVL.

The J gene is TRBJ2-1, the V gene TRBV6-1; D not certain. This CDR3 spans 13 amino acids. Germline assignment: CDR1 MNHNS and CDR2 SASEGT. The ends were cut back, 3 bases at V and 6 bases at J, with 9 bases in the middle. The CDR3 DNA follows: TGTGCCAGCAGTGAGGTCAGAAGCAATGAGCAGTTCTTC. Protein product: CASSEVRSNEQFF.

The V call is TRBV6-5, the J call TRBJ2-1; 15 nucleotides match TRBD2. In germline, CDR1 is MNHEY, CDR2 SVGAGI. The V and J ends lost 2 bases and 9 bases, in that order; junction bases with no gene match: 5. The CDR3 extends over 16 amino acids. In DNA, the CDR3 is TGTGCCAGCAGTTACCTGGGACTAGCGGGAGGTATTGAGCAGTTCTTC. Amino acids: CASSYLGLAGGIEQFF.

The chain recombines TRBV18 with TRBJ1-1, with D possibly being TRBD1 (5 bases). V was shortened by 0 bases and J by 12 bases, with 20 bases between the two germline ends. The CDR3 length is 15 residues. The germline V gene encodes CDR1 KGHSH and CDR2 LQKENI. The CDR3 spells CASSPPENRLLPPFF. In DNA form, the CDR3 reads TGTGCCAGCTCACCACCGGAGAACAGGCTTCTCCCCCCTTTCTTT.

The V gene is TRBV10-3, the J gene TRBJ1-2; D gene ambiguous. There are 13 residues in the CDR3. Trimming removed 2 bases from V and 5 bases from J, with 9 bases in between. Germline V CDR1 and CDR2: ENHRY, SYGVKD. The CDR3 is CAISEDPGYGYTF. The CDR3 bases are TGTGCCATCAGTGAGGATCCGGGTTATGGCTACACCTTC.

The chain carries TRBV5-4 and TRBJ2-7; 8 nucleotides match TRBD2. The V gene's germline CDR1 is SGHNT and CDR2 YYREEE (reference sequence). J lost 5 bases, V lost 2 bases, and 6 bases had no gene match. The CDR3 totals 14 residues. CDR3 nucleotides: TGTGCCAGCAGCTTTAGAGCGGGAGCAAACGAGCAGTACTTC. Residues: CASSFRAGANEQYF.

The chain joins TRBV5-5 to TRBJ2-5; D is uncertain. V shed 1 base and J shed 5 bases, with 12 bases lying between them. This CDR3 comprises 14 residues. Germline values: CDR1 SGHKS, CDR2 YYEKEE (reference sequence). The CDR3 region is CASSLYVALETQYF. The CDR3, as DNA: TGTGCCAGCAGCTTGTATGTAGCTCTGGAGACCCAGTACTTC. Looking up the rest from reference TRBV5-5 and TRBJ2-5 gives the full variable domain: DAGVTQSPTHLIKTRGQQVTLRCSPISGHKSVSWYQQVLGQGPQFIFQYYEKEERGRGNFPDRFSARQFPNYSSELNVNALLLGDSALYLCASSLYVALETQYFGPGTRLLVL.

This clone was counted only a few times. This CDR3 is CASSPRDRAGVEKLFF. CDR3 bases: TGTGCCAGCAGTCCTAGAGACAGGGCAGGAGTAGAAAAACTGTTTTTT. The J gene is TRBJ1-4, the V gene TRBV25-1, with 7 nucleotides matching TRBD1. Losses at the gene ends were 5 bases for V and 8 bases for J; bases not matched to a gene: 14. CDR1 is MGHDK and CDR2 is SYGVNS in the germline V gene. CDR3 length equals 16 residues.

This clone was picked up a small number of times. The V gene is TRBV2, the J gene TRBJ1-1, with 8 bases matching TRBD1. Germline V gene data show CDR1 as SNHLY and CDR2 as FYNNEI. The CDR3 is made up of 14 amino acids. V lost 3 bases to trimming and J lost 8 bases; unmatched junction nucleotides: 8. The CDR3 loop reads CASSEDRASTEAFF. The CDR3 DNA follows: TGTGCCAGCAGTGAGGACAGGGCCTCCACGGAAGCTTTCTTT.

This clone was found a few times. The chain combines TRBV7-9 with TRBJ1-2, with D maybe TRBD1 (6 bases). The CDR3 has 17 residues. V lost 0 bases and J lost 0, with 14 bases in between. CDR1 is SEHNR, CDR2 FQNEAQ, per germline (reference sequence). CDR3 sequence (DNA): TGTGCCAGCAGCTTAGCCCTACAGGGAGCCACTAACTATGGCTACACCTTC. Its translation is CASSLALQGATNYGYTF.

The genes are TRBV18 and TRBJ2-4, with 8 positions matching TRBD1. The V gene end was trimmed by 3 bases and the J gene end by 2 bases; junction bases not matched to a gene: 9. Germline CDR1 KGHSH, CDR2 LQKENI. The CDR3 sequence is 17 residues long. The DNA of the CDR3 is TGTGCCAGCTCACCTCTCGGACAGGGTTTAACCAAAAACATTCAGTACTTC. Its translation is CASSPLGQGLTKNIQYF. The whole variable domain, filled in from reference TRBV18 and TRBJ2-4, reads NAGVMQNPRHLVRRRGQEARLRCSPMKGHSHVYWYRQLPEEGLKFMVYLQKENIIDESGMPKERFSAEFPKEGPSILRIQQVVRGDSAAYFCASSPLGQGLTKNIQYFGAGTRLSVL.

J is TRBJ1-3 and V is TRBV5-1; 9 bases fit TRBD1. CDR1 and CDR2 from the germline V gene are SGHRS and YFSETQ. The CDR3 is 16 residues long. After removal of 3 bases from V and 1 base from J, the junction contained 5 bases not matched to a gene. The CDR3 sequence is CASSYAGTGSGNTIYF. The CDR3 DNA reads as TGCGCCAGCAGCTACGCCGGGACAGGGTCTGGAAACACCATATATTTT.

V usage is TRBV9 and J usage is TRBJ2-1; 8 nucleotides align to TRBD1. This CDR3 is built from 15 residues. Germline loops: CDR1 SGDLS, CDR2 YYNGEE. V was pared by 4 bases and J by 1 base, with 4 bases of the junction left unmatched. In DNA form, the CDR3 reads TGTGCCAGCAGCCCTAGACAGGGGTCCTACAATGAGCAGTTCTTC. This encodes CASSPRQGSYNEQFF. The full variable domain, rest sourced from reference TRBV9 and TRBJ2-1, is DSGVTQTPKHLITATGQRVTLRCSPRSGDLSVYWYQQSLDQGLQFLIQYYNGEERAKGNILERFSAQQFPDLHSELNLSSLELGDSALYFCASSPRQGSYNEQFFGPGTRLTVL.

V is TRBV4-2 and J is TRBJ1-6; D is perhaps TRBD1 (6 bases). CDR3 length equals 16 residues. The ends were cut back, 0 bases at V and 8 bases at J, with 14 bases in the middle. Germline CDR1 reads LGHNA; CDR2 reads YNFKEQ. The CDR3 region is CASSQEWVYRDSPLHF. CDR3 in DNA: TGTGCCAGCAGCCAAGAGTGGGTATACAGGGATTCACCCCTCCACTTT.

V and J are TRBV6-2 or TRBV6-3 and TRBJ2-7, with a weak D call TRBD2 (6 bases). The CDR3 loop spans 14 amino acids. V gave up 4 bases and J gave up 6 bases, with 16 bases separating them. Germline V gene lookup returns CDR1 MNHEY and CDR2 SVGEGT. Here the CDR3 DNA reads TGTGCCAGCAGTTCGTCCCCCTCCGGGGGCGAGCAGTACGTC. This sequence encodes CASSSSPSGGEQYV.